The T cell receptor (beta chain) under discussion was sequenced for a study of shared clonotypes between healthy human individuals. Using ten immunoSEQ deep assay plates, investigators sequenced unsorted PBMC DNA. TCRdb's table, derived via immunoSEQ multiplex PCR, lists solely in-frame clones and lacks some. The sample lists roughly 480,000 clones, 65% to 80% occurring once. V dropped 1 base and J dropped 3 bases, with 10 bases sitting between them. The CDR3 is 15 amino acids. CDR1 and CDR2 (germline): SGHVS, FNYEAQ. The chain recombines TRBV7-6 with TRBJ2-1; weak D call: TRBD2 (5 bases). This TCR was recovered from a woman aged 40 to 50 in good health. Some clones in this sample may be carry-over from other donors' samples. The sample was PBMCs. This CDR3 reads CASSLGHGNYNEQFF. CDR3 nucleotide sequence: TGTGCCAGCAGCTTAGGTCACGGGAACTACAATGAGCAGTTCTTC.